The next 31 T cell receptor beta chains were all read from a single sample in a study of CD8 T cells in ankylosing spondylitis. TCRdb called the 5' RACE reads again in MiXCR, with one record for every CDR3 protein. The sample holds about 150,000 distinct CDR3 sequences, 25% to 35% seen once. The specimen sequenced was synovial fluid, either unsorted or a sorted T cell fraction (not recorded which). The receptors were sampled from a male donor with ankylosing spondylitis.

Ten or more counts support this clonotype. The V call is TRBV7-9, the J call TRBJ1-6, with 7 bases fitting TRBD1. Germline CDR1 and CDR2: SEHNR and FQNEAQ (reference sequence). The V and J ends lost 6 bases and 0 bases, in that order; junction bases with no gene match: 5. CDR3 length: 16 residues. CDR3 nucleotide sequence: TGTGCCAGCAGGTCGGGACAGAGCTCCTATAATTCACCCCTCCACTTT. It codes for CASRSGQSSYNSPLHF.

There are many counts of this clonotype. The CDR3 DNA is TGTGCCTGGAGGGACCGACCAGAAAATCAGCCCCAGCATTTT. It translates to CAWRDRPENQPQHF. The chain joins TRBV30 to TRBJ1-5, with no clear D. Germline V gene lookup returns CDR1 GTSNPN and CDR2 SVGIG (reference sequence). The V end lost 3 bases, the J end lost 4 bases, and 13 bases lay between the germline ends. The CDR3 runs to 14 residues. Complete variable domain (other parts from reference TRBV30 and TRBJ1-5): SQTIHQWPATLVQPVGSPLSLECTVEGTSNPNLYWYRQAAGRGLQLLFYSVGIGQISSEVPQNLSASRPQDRQFILSSKKLLLSDSGFYLCAWRDRPENQPQHFGDGTRLSIL.

The V call is TRBV7-2, the J call TRBJ2-5; 8 positions match TRBD2. Germline values: CDR1 SGHTA, CDR2 FQGNSA. The CDR3 has 14 residues. V shed 5 bases, J shed 3 bases, and the junction held 5 bases outside the gene matches. CDR3 protein: CASSRRAGEETQYF. The CDR3 DNA sequence: TGTGCCAGCAGCAGGAGAGCGGGGGAAGAGACCCAGTACTTC.

This clonotype was observed a handful of times. The J gene is TRBJ1-2, the V gene TRBV11-2; maybe TRBD1 (5 bases). Germline-derived CDR1 and CDR2 are SGHAT and FQNNGV. The V and J ends lost 3 bases and 0 bases respectively, with 14 bases between them. CDR3 length equals 16 residues. The CDR3 protein is CASSFPRDGTNYGYTF. The DNA for the CDR3 is TGTGCCAGCAGCTTTCCCCGGGACGGTACTAACTATGGCTACACCTTC.

This chain links TRBV4-1 with TRBJ1-5; no clear D gene. The V gene's germline CDR1 is MGHRA and CDR2 YSYEKL. Trimming removed 3 bases at V and 3 bases at J, with 12 bases between. The CDR3 runs to 15 residues. The CDR3 sequence is CASSQSGQNNQPQHF. CDR3 in DNA: TGCGCCAGCAGCCAGAGTGGGCAGAACAATCAGCCCCAGCATTTT.

The chain has TRBV20-1 and TRBJ2-3; D uncertain. Trimming removed 5 bases at V and 6 bases at J, with 12 bases between. The CDR3 extends over 12 amino acids. Looked up from germline, CDR1 is DFQATT and CDR2 is SNEGSKA (reference sequence). The CDR3 region is CSAPSGSDTQYF. In nucleotides, the CDR3 is TGCAGTGCTCCCTCAGGTTCGGATACGCAGTATTTT.

This clonotype was recorded a few times. This may come from a read error, since a much larger clone is one base off. The chain uses TRBV28 and TRBJ2-7; 11 nucleotides match TRBD2. The germline V gene has CDR1 MDHEN and CDR2 SYDVKM. This CDR3 is built from 14 residues. CDR3 sequence reads: CASRVAGGGYEQSF. CDR3 sequence (DNA): TGTGCCAGCAGAGTAGCGGGAGGGGGCTACGAGCAGTCCTTC.

The CDR3 loop is CASSSPGYGYTF. The CDR3 DNA is TGTGCCAGCAGCTCGCCGGGCTATGGCTACACCTTC. This chain uses TRBV7-9 with TRBJ1-2; no definite D call. Trimming stripped 4 bases from V and 4 bases from J, with 7 bases between. Germline CDR1 SEHNR, CDR2 FQNEAQ (reference sequence). This CDR3 has 12 residues.

The genes are TRBV19 and TRBJ2-2; TRBD1 agrees at 7 bases. The germline V gene has CDR1 LNHDA and CDR2 SQIVND (reference sequence). V lost 5 bases to trimming and J lost 6 bases; unmatched junction nucleotides: 6. The CDR3 runs to 14 residues. As DNA, the CDR3 is TGTGCCAGTAGTCCTCGGCAGGGGGCCGGGGAGCTGTTTTTT. This translates into CASSPRQGAGELFF.

This clonotype was seen many times. V and J are TRBV20-1 and TRBJ2-5; tentative D call: TRBD2 (6 bases). Germline V gene lookup returns CDR1 DFQATT and CDR2 SNEGSKA (reference sequence). Trimming took off 3 bases at V and 5 bases at J, with 13 bases between the two ends. The length of the CDR3 is 13 residues. The CDR3 spells CSASRGSGETQYF. The CDR3 DNA follows: TGCAGTGCTAGTCGGGGGAGCGGGGAGACCCAGTACTTC.

The J gene is TRBJ1-2, the V gene TRBV28; 10 nucleotides match TRBD1. Losses at the gene ends were 6 bases for V and 8 bases for J; bases not matched to a gene: 6. This CDR3 comprises 13 residues. Germline V gene sequence: CDR1 MDHEN, CDR2 SYDVKM. The CDR3 is CASRGQGNRGYTF. CDR3 nucleotides: TGTGCCAGCAGGGGACAGGGGAATCGGGGCTACACCTTC.

V gene TRBV6-2 or TRBV6-3 combines with J gene TRBJ2-3; D uncertain. The germline CDR1 and CDR2 sequences are MNHEY and SVGEGT. CDR3 length: 11 amino acids. The germline V and J ends were trimmed by 4 bases and 7 bases, with 6 bases remaining between them. The CDR3 nucleotides read TGTGCCAGCAGTTTGAAAAATACGCAGTATTTT. This gives the protein CASSLKNTQYF.

This clonotype was seen a few times. The CDR3 is CSVAQGPIEQFF. The DNA of the CDR3 is TGCAGCGTTGCCCAGGGCCCTATAGAGCAGTTCTTC. The rearrangement uses TRBV29-1 and TRBJ2-1; TRBD1 might be the D (5 bases). This CDR3 region has 12 residues. Germline V lookup: CDR1 SQVTM, CDR2 ANQGSEA. V shed 4 bases and J shed 10 bases, with 14 bases lying between them.

V is TRBV5-1 and J is TRBJ1-1, with 7 bases identical to TRBD1. CDR3 length: 13 amino acids. V shed 2 bases and J 8 bases; nucleotides not matched to a gene: 6. Per the germline V gene, CDR1 is SGHRS and CDR2 is YFSETQ. The CDR3 here is CASSFRQGGEAFF. The CDR3 bases are TGCGCCAGCAGCTTTCGACAGGGCGGGGAAGCTTTCTTT.

Only one count was recorded for this clonotype. The chain carries TRBV5-1 and TRBJ2-1; 7 bases line up with TRBD1. V lost 4 bases and J lost 9; bases outside the gene matches: 13. Germline V gene sequence: CDR1 SGHRS, CDR2 YFSETQ. This CDR3 contains 15 residues. The CDR3 protein is CASSTARDSPLEQFF. The CDR3 DNA reads TGCGCCAGCAGCACAGCCCGGGACAGTCCTCTTGAGCAGTTCTTC.

This clonotype was detected a few times. CDR3 amino acids: CASSPSSGSDIQYF. The CDR3 DNA reads TGTGCCAGCAGTCCCTCAAGCGGGAGTGACATTCAGTACTTC. The gene calls are TRBV11-3 and TRBJ2-4; 8 nucleotides align to TRBD2. After removal of 6 bases from V and 8 bases from J, the junction contained 9 bases not matched to a gene. Germline assignment: CDR1 SGHNT and CDR2 YENEEA. The CDR3 runs 14 residues.

The rearrangement joins TRBV18 to TRBJ1-3; D possibly corresponds to TRBD1 (5 bases). The CDR3 has 17 residues. CDR1 is KGHSH, CDR2 LQKENI, per germline. Deletions cut 8 bases from V and 0 bases from J, with 20 bases between. The CDR3 here is CASQPPQGRSSGNTIYF. Here the CDR3 DNA reads TGTGCCAGCCAACCCCCCCAGGGCCGATCCTCTGGAAACACCATATATTTT.

This clonotype was recorded many times. The chain links TRBV30 to TRBJ2-4; weak D call: TRBD1 (6 bases). Germline V CDR1 and CDR2: GTSNPN, SVGIG (reference sequence). The ends were cut back, 3 bases at V and 8 bases at J, with 17 bases in the middle. CDR3 size: 14 residues. The CDR3 is CAWSRGRVSDIQYF. CDR3 nucleotides: TGTGCCTGGAGCAGGGGCAGGGTGTCGGACATTCAGTACTTC.

This clonotype has more than one count but fewer than ten. The J gene is TRBJ1-1, the V gene TRBV7-2; D perhaps matches TRBD1 (6 bases). This CDR3 spans 13 amino acids. The V and J ends lost 5 bases and 4 bases respectively, with 11 bases between them. Germline values: CDR1 SGHTA, CDR2 FQGNSA. This chain's CDR3 is CASSPTGRTEAFF. The CDR3 bases are TGTGCCAGCAGCCCCACAGGGCGCACTGAAGCTTTCTTT.

This sequence joins TRBV10-3 and TRBJ1-2; 10 bases agree with TRBD1. Germline CDR1 reads ENHRY; CDR2 reads SYGVKD. The CDR3 is made up of 15 amino acids. The V gene end was trimmed by 3 bases and the J gene end by 4 bases; junction bases not matched to a gene: 5. CDR3 amino acids: CAISDLTGGGYGYTF. The CDR3 nucleotides are TGTGCCATCAGTGACCTGACAGGGGGCGGCTATGGCTACACCTTC.

V and J are TRBV20-1 and TRBJ1-2, with D possibly TRBD1 on 6 matching bases. CDR1 is DFQATT, CDR2 SNEGSKA, per germline (reference sequence). This CDR3 comprises 14 residues. The V gene lost 1 base and the J gene lost 8 bases, with 17 bases spanning the gap. The CDR3 reads CSARGSAGAKGYTF. The CDR3 nucleotides read TGCAGTGCTAGAGGAAGCGCGGGGGCAAAGGGCTACACCTTC.

The gene calls are TRBV5-5 and TRBJ1-5, with a weak D call TRBD1 (5 bases). CDR1 SGHKS and CDR2 YYEKEE come from the germline V gene (reference sequence). Trimming cost V 0 bases and J 6 bases, with 10 bases left between them. There are 14 residues in the CDR3. CDR3 in DNA: TGTGCCAGCAGCTTGGATTATGGGACTCAGCCCCAGCATTTT. This translates into CASSLDYGTQPQHF.

This clonotype was recorded at least ten times. V gene TRBV5-5 combines with J gene TRBJ1-2, with a possible D match to TRBD1 (6 bases). The CDR3 consists of 14 residues. Germline V gene data show CDR1 as SGHKS and CDR2 as YYEKEE (reference sequence). Trimming left V 1 base short and J 6 bases short, with 13 bases between. The CDR3 DNA is TGTGCCAGCAGCTTGCCAGGGACAACCAATGGCTACACCTTC. Translation: CASSLPGTTNGYTF.

The chain is built from TRBV10-3 and TRBJ1-1, with a tentative D call TRBD1 (5 bases). Germline V gives CDR1 ENHRY, CDR2 SYGVKD. The germline V and J ends were trimmed by 1 base and 5 bases, with 11 bases remaining between them. The CDR3 loop spans 14 amino acids. The CDR3 sequence is CAISELAGRTEAFF. The DNA of the CDR3 is TGTGCCATCAGTGAGTTGGCAGGGCGAACTGAAGCTTTCTTT.

This chain joins TRBV20-1 and TRBJ2-7, with a weak D call TRBD2 (5 bases). V was shortened by 6 bases and J by 1 base, with 19 bases between the two germline ends. The germline V gene encodes CDR1 DFQATT and CDR2 SNEGSKA (reference sequence). The CDR3 extends over 15 amino acids. CDR3 coding DNA: TGCAGTGCGGCGCAGGACTCTCTCGGATCCTACGAGCAGTACTTC. It is translated as CSAAQDSLGSYEQYF.

V usage is TRBV6-2 or TRBV6-3 and J usage is TRBJ2-1, with 7 bases that match TRBD1. The CDR3 spans 15 residues. The J segment lost 0 bases and the V segment lost 6 bases, leaving 5 bases of the junction unmatched. Germline V gene data show CDR1 as MNHEY and CDR2 as SVGEGT. The CDR3 DNA reads TGTGCCAGCAGCCGGCCAGGGGGCTCCTACAATGAGCAGTTCTTC. Translation gives CASSRPGGSYNEQFF.

The chain couples TRBV20-1 to TRBJ2-1, with TRBD2 matching 7 bases. The CDR3 has 16 amino acids. The junction had 11 bases not matched to a gene; V was cut back by 6 bases and J by 0 bases. Looked up from germline, CDR1 is DFQATT and CDR2 is SNEGSKA (reference sequence). CDR3 loop: CSANPLSGNSYNEQFF. For the CDR3, the DNA is TGCAGTGCAAATCCCCTAAGCGGGAACTCCTACAATGAGCAGTTCTTC.

This clonotype has just a few counts. V and J are TRBV28 and TRBJ2-1, with a tentative D call TRBD2 (6 bases). V was clipped by 4 bases and J by 5 bases, with 15 bases between them. CDR1 MDHEN and CDR2 SYDVKM come from the germline V gene. CDR3 length: 15 residues. CDR3 DNA: TGTGCCAGCAGTTCCCCCGGGAGTCCCCACAATGAGCAGTTCTTC. Encoded protein: CASSSPGSPHNEQFF. The whole variable domain, remainder taken from reference TRBV28 and TRBJ2-1, is DVKVTQSSRYLVKRTGEKVFLECVQDMDHENMFWYRQDPGLGLRLIYFSYDVKMKEKGDIPEGYSVSREKKERFSLILESASTNQTSMYLCASSSPGSPHNEQFFGPGTRLTVL.

V and J are TRBV18 and TRBJ2-5; 8 bases match TRBD2. CDR1 and CDR2 (germline): KGHSH, LQKENI. This CDR3 region has 13 residues. Trimming at V came to 3 bases and at J to 3 bases, leaving 0 bases not matched to a gene. The DNA of the CDR3 is TGTGCCAGCTCACCGGGACTAGAAGAGACCCAGTACTTC. Translated: CASSPGLEETQYF.

This chain connects TRBV11-2 to TRBJ2-5; 13 bases map to TRBD2. V shed 5 bases and J 7 bases; nucleotides not matched to a gene: 4. Germline CDR1 is SGHAT and CDR2 is FQNNGV. CDR3 length equals 14 residues. The chain's CDR3 is CASSPRLAGGTQYF. As DNA, the CDR3 is TGTGCCAGCAGCCCGAGACTAGCGGGAGGGACCCAGTACTTC.

This clonotype was seen ten or more times. V gene TRBV12-3 or TRBV12-4 combines with J gene TRBJ2-2; no clear D. This CDR3 comprises 11 residues. Trimming removed 4 bases at V and 5 bases at J, with 2 bases between. The CDR3 loop is CASSYTGELFF. DNA for the CDR3: TGTGCCAGCAGTTATACCGGGGAGCTGTTTTTT.